This is a list of T cell receptor beta chains from one sample in a study of cytomegalovirus exposure and HLA in healthy donors. TCRdb's copy holds only in-frame clones and misses some; the assay was immunoSEQ multiplex PCR. There are around 200,000 clones in the sample; around 86% occur only once, and 1.5% to 2% lies in the top ten. The source material was PBMCs. All receptors derive from a man aged 45 to 65 in good health and CMV-seronegative. Each CDR3 is given with its conserved first and last residue. Each record gives: clone size, J gene, V gene, D gene, CDR3 DNA, CDR3 protein. A D gene is named only where the DNA matches it firmly. Clone size is not always given. Where it is, it says once, few, many or a class for expanded clones.

-	TRBJ1-5	TRBV6-5	TRBD1	TGTGCCAGCAGGCCGACAGGGGCCCAGCCCCAGCATTTT	CASRPTGAQPQHF
-	TRBJ1-1	TRBV29-1	-	TGCAGCGTTGTCAGGATGAACACTGAAGCTTTCTTT	CSVVRMNTEAFF
-	TRBJ1-5	TRBV2	-	TGTGCCAGCAGTGAAAGGCAGGGTTCCAATCAGCCCCAGCATTTT	CASSERQGSNQPQHF
-	TRBJ2-7	TRBV5-4	TRBD1	TGTGCCAGCAGTCGACGACAGGGGCTTAGGGACGAGCAGTACTTC	CASSRRQGLRDEQYF
-	TRBJ2-7	TRBV7-2	-	TGTGCCAGCAGCTACGGGACGGGAGCCTACGAGCAGTACTTC	CASSYGTGAYEQYF
-	TRBJ2-4	TRBV6-5	TRBD1	TGTGCCAGCAGCCAGACAGGGACGCACATTCAGTACTTC	CASSQTGTHIQYF
-	TRBJ1-2	TRBV13	-	TGTGCCAGCACCCGAACAGGGAACTATGGCTACACCTTC	CASTRTGNYGYTF
-	TRBJ2-7	TRBV6-5	-	TGTGCCAGCAGCCTAGCTGGGAGCTCCTACGAGCAGTACTTC	CASSLAGSSYEQYF
-	TRBJ2-3	TRBV19	TRBD2	TGTGCCACCAGATCGACTAGCGGGACCACAGATACGCAGTATTTT	CATRSTSGTTDTQYF
few	TRBJ2-3	TRBV7-2	-	TGTGCCAGCAGCTTTACAGGGAAGGACACAGATACGCAGTATTTT	CASSFTGKDTDTQYF
-	TRBJ2-5	TRBV7-2	TRBD1	TGTGCCAGCAGCCCAAGGACAGGCAGATCGGAGACCCAGTACTTC	CASSPRTGRSETQYF
once	TRBJ2-7	TRBV19	TRBD1	TGTGCCAGTAGCCTCAAGGGACAGGGGCCCTACGAGCAGTACTTC	CASSLKGQGPYEQYF
-	TRBJ1-5	TRBV28	TRBD1	TGTGCCAGCAGTTCGTCCGGGACAGCAAGCTCGCCCCCGCATTTT	CASSSSGTASSPPHF
-	TRBJ1-4	TRBV7-9	-	TGTGCCAGCAGCTTAGGGATGAGGGTGGTGGGGGAAAAACTGTTTTTT	CASSLGMRVVGEKLFF